A single sample gave rise to the 24 T cell receptor beta chains below, sequenced in a study of spatial heterogeneity in lung cancer. TCRdb ran MiXCR on the 5' RACE reads and lists one entry per CDR3 protein. The sample shows about 10,000 distinct CDR3 sequences, roughly 12% of them seen only once. Noted time point: sample taken at primary tumor resection. General study findings and limits: Intratumoral expanded alpha and beta TCR counts were found to track tumor mutation counts.

These receptors have no known antigen. This sample comprised lung tumor tissue, obtained at surgery. Receptor source: a male donor with early-stage non-small cell lung cancer.

This clonotype was seen only a few times. As an off-target read in a library built for alpha chains, this beta chain has a frequency of little significance. The CDR3 sequence is CASSQVRYEQYF. The CDR3 DNA reads as TGTGCCAGCAGCCAAGTTAGGTACGAGCAGTACTTC. The V gene is TRBV3-1, the J gene TRBJ2-7; D is undetermined. Trimming took 1 base from V and 4 from J, leaving 5 bases between them. This CDR3 is built from 12 residues. Looked up from germline, CDR1 is LGHDT and CDR2 is YNNKEL (reference sequence).

Only a few counts were recorded for this clonotype. Because the library targeted alpha chains, this beta chain is an off-target read whose size means little. J is TRBJ1-2 and V is TRBV20-1; 8 nucleotides line up with TRBD1. CDR1 and CDR2 from the germline V gene are DFQATT and SNEGSKA (reference sequence). This CDR3 is 14 amino acids long. The V segment lost 6 bases and the J segment 4 bases; nucleotides outside the gene matches: 10. CDR3 residues: CSAPLRTGFYGYTF. In nucleotides, the CDR3 is TGCAGTGCCCCACTCCGGACAGGGTTCTATGGCTACACCTTC.

This clonotype was observed many times. Found in a library prepared for alpha chains, this beta chain is an off-target read, and its abundance has little meaning. The CDR3 region is CASSPSDSNQPQHF. The DNA of the CDR3 is TGTGCCAGCTCACCGTCGGATTCTAATCAGCCCCAGCATTTT. V gene TRBV18 combines with J gene TRBJ1-5, with D uncertain. The CDR3 spans 14 residues. Trimming cost V 3 bases and J 4 bases, with 10 bases left between them. Germline CDR1 reads KGHSH; CDR2 reads LQKENI.

The sample holds many counts of this clonotype. For a library built for alpha chains, this beta chain is a stray read; little rests on its size. The chain employs TRBV6-4 and TRBJ2-2, with D unclear. Trimming took 2 bases from V and 5 from J, leaving 12 bases between them. The CDR3 spans 15 residues. Germline lookup yields CDR1 MRHNA and CDR2 SNTAGT. CDR3 coding DNA: TGTGCCAGCAGTGACCGCCCTGGATTTACCGGGGAGCTGTTTTTT. Amino acids: CASSDRPGFTGELFF.

The table lists this clonotype with many counts. Being one base from a much bigger clone, this may be a read error. This beta chain is an unintended read in a library built for alpha chains; its size means little. V is TRBV7-8 and J is TRBJ2-5; D is possibly TRBD1 (6 bases). The CDR3 runs to 13 residues. The germline gives CDR1 SGHVS, CDR2 FQNEAQ. V gave up 1 base and J gave up 7 bases, with 10 bases separating them. CDR3 DNA sequence: TGTGCCAGCAGCTTAGAGGACAGTTCGACCCAGTACTTC. Its protein is CASSLEDSSTQYF. Variable domain in full (rest from reference TRBV7-8 and TRBJ2-5): GAGVSQSPRYKVAKRGQDVALRCDPISGHVSLFWYQQALGQGPEFLTYFQNEAQLDKSGLPSDRFFAERPEGSVSTLKIQRTQQEDSAVYLCASSLEDSSTQYFGPGTRLLVL.

Within the sample, this clonotype is medium-sized. Found in a library prepared for alpha chains, this beta chain is an off-target read, and its abundance has little meaning. The rearrangement links TRBV7-6 to TRBJ2-7; 9 nucleotides match TRBD1. V gave up 3 bases and J gave up 5 bases; unmatched junction bases: 5. The germline V gene has CDR1 SGHVS and CDR2 FNYEAQ. The CDR3 spans 14 residues. The CDR3 bases are TGTGCCAGCAGCTTTGGGACAGGGCTGGACGAGCAGTACTTC. Translation gives CASSFGTGLDEQYF.

This clonotype is classed as medium-sized. A junction boundary mismatches the germline segment, possibly from a read error. This beta chain is a stray read from a library made for alpha chains; its abundance is not meaningful. The chain is built from TRBV2 and TRBJ2-1; TRBD2 agrees at 12 bases. Germline assignment: CDR1 SNHLY and CDR2 FYNNEI. The CDR3 sequence is 15 residues long. For the CDR3, the DNA is TGTGCCAGCAGGGAAGGGACTAGCGGGCACAATGAGCAGTTCTTC. It yields the protein CASREGTSGHNEQFF.

Judged by abundance, this clonotype is medium-sized. This beta chain is an off-target read within a library intended for alpha chains, so its frequency means little. The rearrangement uses TRBV4-3 and TRBJ2-1; D unresolved. The CDR3 runs to 14 residues. Trimming removed 0 bases from V and 9 bases from J, with 12 bases in between. The germline V gene has CDR1 LGHNA and CDR2 YSLEER. The CDR3 reads CASSQEPGYGEQFF. The CDR3 DNA reads TGCGCCAGCAGCCAAGAGCCGGGCTACGGTGAGCAGTTCTTC.

This clonotype was detected ten times or more. This beta chain is a stray read from a library made for alpha chains; its abundance is not meaningful. The chain employs TRBV28 and TRBJ1-5; TRBD1 aligns across 7 bases. Germline trimming cut 3 bases from V and 4 bases from J; bases unmatched to any gene: 9. In germline, CDR1 is MDHEN, CDR2 SYDVKM. This CDR3 spans 16 amino acids. The chain's CDR3 is CASSLGEGARNQPQHF. For the CDR3, the DNA is TGTGCCAGCAGTTTGGGGGAGGGGGCGCGGAATCAGCCCCAGCATTTT.

This clonotype was recorded many times. This beta chain lies outside the target of a library built for alpha chains; its clone size means little. V gene TRBV2 combines with J gene TRBJ2-3, with 7 bases matching TRBD2. The CDR3 has 14 amino acids. The trim removed 5 bases at V and 4 bases at J, leaving 6 bases unmatched. Germline V gene sequence: CDR1 SNHLY, CDR2 FYNNEI. The CDR3 DNA reads TGTGCCAGCAGTTCGACTAGCCAGTCAGATACGCAGTATTTT. It specifies CASSSTSQSDTQYF.

Only a few counts were recorded for this clonotype. Because this beta chain is a stray read in a library intended to capture alpha chains, its abundance should not be given much weight. The J gene is TRBJ1-5, the V gene TRBV9, with D unresolved. The CDR3 consists of 15 residues. CDR1 and CDR2 from the germline V gene are SGDLS and YYNGEE. Trimming took off 5 bases at V and 0 bases at J, with 12 bases between the two ends. Here the CDR3 reads CASSEGSHSNQPQHF. CDR3 nucleotides: TGTGCCAGCAGTGAAGGGAGCCATAGCAATCAGCCCCAGCATTTT.

This clonotype is labeled large. For a library built for alpha chains, this beta chain is a stray read; little rests on its size. The V and J genes are TRBV12-3 or TRBV12-4 and TRBJ2-7; D ambiguous. The germline V and J ends were trimmed by 5 bases and 3 bases, with 5 bases remaining between them. This CDR3 spans 11 amino acids. The CDR3 nucleotides are TGTGCCAGCAGTCGTGACTACGAGCAGTACTTC. Translated: CASSRDYEQYF.

Concerning this clonotype: This beta chain is off target for a library built for alpha chains, so its abundance means little. V and J are TRBV24-1 and TRBJ2-1, with D possibly TRBD1 on 6 matching bases. This CDR3 has 13 residues. Trimming took 2 bases from V and 8 from J, leaving 9 bases between them. Germline loops: CDR1 KGHDR, CDR2 SFDVKD. The CDR3 reads CATSDYRAYEQFF. CDR3 bases: TGTGCCACCAGTGATTACAGGGCATATGAGCAGTTCTTC.

This clonotype showed up many times. Being off target in a library aimed at alpha chains, this beta chain has a size of little meaning. The chain employs TRBV6-2 or TRBV6-3 and TRBJ2-1; 12 nucleotides agree with TRBD2. The CDR3 is made up of 16 amino acids. Per germline, CDR1 MNHEY and CDR2 SVGEGT. V lost 6 bases to trimming and J lost 7 bases; unmatched junction nucleotides: 10. The CDR3 protein is CASRERLAGVGNEQFF. The CDR3 DNA sequence: TGTGCCAGCAGGGAAAGACTAGCGGGAGTGGGGAATGAGCAGTTCTTC.

Worth noting for this clonotype: This beta chain is an unintended read in a library built for alpha chains; its size means little. This rearrangement joins TRBV18 to TRBJ2-2; D might be TRBD1 (7 bases). The CDR3 loop spans 16 amino acids. Germline lookup yields CDR1 KGHSH and CDR2 LQKENI. Trimming left V 3 bases short and J 0 bases short, with 11 bases between. This CDR3 reads CASSPGGQTNTGELFF. The CDR3 DNA sequence: TGTGCCAGCTCACCGGGGGGACAGACGAACACCGGGGAGCTGTTTTTT.

This clonotype was detected many times. Because the library targeted alpha chains, this beta chain is an off-target read whose size means little. In DNA, the CDR3 is TGTGCCAGCAGCTTACCGACCAGGTTCGGACCGTATTTT. It translates to CASSLPTRFGPYF. This rearrangement joins TRBV11-3 to TRBJ2-3, with D uncertain. The CDR3 covers 13 residues. Trimming removed 2 bases at V and 14 bases at J, with 17 bases between. Germline V gene lookup returns CDR1 SGHNT and CDR2 YENEEA.

Comment on this clonotype: Since the library was made to target alpha chains, this beta chain is a stray read and its abundance is not meaningful. The rearrangement links TRBV23-1 to TRBJ2-3; D call uncertain. TRBV23-1 is given ORF status, its function remaining uncertain. Trimming removed 4 bases from V and 3 bases from J, with 8 bases in between. This CDR3 has 13 residues. The CDR3 DNA reads as TGCGCCAGCAGTCGAGGATTAACAGATACGCAGTATTTT. Residues: CASSRGLTDTQYF.

This clonotype was seen many times. This beta chain is a stray sequence in a library constructed for alpha chains; its clone size is not meaningful. V and J are TRBV27 and TRBJ1-1; 9 bases match TRBD1. This CDR3 has 14 amino acids. The V gene's germline CDR1 is MNHEY and CDR2 SMNVEV (reference sequence). V lost 5 bases and J lost 4; bases outside the gene matches: 5. The CDR3 loop is CASSLDRGVTEAFF. CDR3 nucleotides: TGTGCCAGCAGTCTGGACAGGGGAGTCACTGAAGCTTTCTTT.

This clonotype was picked up many times. A library prepared for alpha chains yielded this beta chain as an off-target read; its size is of little meaning. The chain combines TRBV15 with TRBJ2-4; D not resolved. This CDR3 is 13 amino acids long. Trimming cost V 0 bases and J 7 bases, with 7 bases left between them. Germline values: CDR1 LNHNV, CDR2 YYDKDF (reference sequence). The CDR3 reads CATSRDEKNIQYF. The CDR3 nucleotides read TGTGCCACCAGCAGAGATGAAAAGAACATTCAGTACTTC.

This clonotype was found many times. Being off target in a library aimed at alpha chains, this beta chain has a size of little meaning. This chain uses TRBV12-3 or TRBV12-4 with TRBJ2-1, with D maybe TRBD1 (5 bases). This CDR3 has 18 amino acids. V was pared by 5 bases and J by 4 bases, with 24 bases between. CDR3 amino acids: CASSPPVRGRIYYNEQFF. CDR3 nucleotide sequence: TGTGCCAGCAGTCCCCCGGTTAGGGGAAGGATCTATTACAATGAGCAGTTCTTC.

This clonotype was observed at least ten times. Found in a library prepared for alpha chains, this beta chain is an off-target read, and its abundance has little meaning. This chain uses TRBV2 with TRBJ2-3; D gene uncertain. V lost 6 bases and J 3 bases, leaving 16 bases between the germline ends. This CDR3 is built from 15 residues. Germline CDR1 reads SNHLY; CDR2 reads FYNNEI. The CDR3 loop reads CASRREGVGTDTQYF. The CDR3 DNA sequence: TGTGCCAGCAGGAGAGAAGGAGTCGGGACAGATACGCAGTATTTT.

This clonotype was counted at least ten times. In a library made to pick up alpha chains, this beta chain is a stray read with a size that means little. The chain employs TRBV29-1 and TRBJ2-3; 11 positions match TRBD1. CDR1 SQVTM and CDR2 ANQGSEA come from the germline V gene. This CDR3 contains 13 residues. V lost 7 bases, J lost 3 bases, and 3 bases stayed unmatched. The CDR3 region is CSAGTGGTDTQYF. The CDR3 coding sequence is TGCAGCGCCGGGACAGGGGGGACAGATACGCAGTATTTT.

Sample share makes this clonotype medium-sized. This beta chain was picked up by a library intended for alpha chains and is off target, so its count carries little meaning. The chain links TRBV20-1 to TRBJ2-1, with D possibly matching TRBD1 (5 bases). Between the trimmed V and J ends, which lost 6 bases and 1 base, there was a span of 10 bases. CDR3 length equals 13 residues. From germline, CDR1 is DFQATT and CDR2 SNEGSKA (reference sequence). CDR3 sequence: CSAQDNSYNEQFF. Here the CDR3 DNA reads TGCAGTGCCCAGGACAATTCCTACAATGAGCAGTTCTTC.

This clonotype is labeled medium-sized. This beta chain appears as a stray read in a library generated for alpha chains; its size is not informative. The chain links TRBV29-1 to TRBJ2-3; 8 bases map to TRBD2. Germline loops: CDR1 SQVTM, CDR2 ANQGSEA. The CDR3 consists of 15 residues. The trim removed 6 bases at V and 3 bases at J, leaving 11 bases unmatched. CDR3 protein: CSVGGLAGGTDTQYF. The CDR3 DNA is TGCAGCGTCGGGGGGCTAGCGGGTGGGACAGATACGCAGTATTTT.